One and the same sample provided the 22 T cell receptor beta chains below, sequenced in a study of T cells in Graves' hyperthyroidism and ophthalmopathy. TCR beta CDR3 regions were amplified from RNA. First-round RT-PCR targeting the TCR CDR3 was performed with the HTBI primer set. TCRdb re-called the multiplex PCR reads with MiXCR, one entry per CDR3 protein. The sample has 250,000 to 300,000 distinct CDR3 sequences; roughly 13% are singletons. Sequencing was performed on blood. These TCRs come from a woman between 40 and 50 years old with Graves' hyperthyroidism.

This clonotype appeared many times. The chain employs TRBV20-1 and TRBJ1-3; TRBD1 agrees at 10 bases. The CDR3 loop spans 14 amino acids. CDR1 is DFQATT and CDR2 is SNEGSKA in the germline V gene (reference sequence). J lost 3 bases, V lost 5 bases, and 4 bases had no gene match. This chain's CDR3 is CSAWDRGNGNTIYF. Written as DNA, the CDR3 is TGCAGTGCTTGGGACAGGGGTAATGGAAACACCATATATTTT.

This chain uses TRBV20-1 with TRBJ2-2; 8 positions agree with TRBD2. The CDR3 has 14 amino acids. V was clipped by 6 bases and J by 4 bases; unmatched bases: 7. Germline V gene sequence: CDR1 DFQATT, CDR2 SNEGSKA (reference sequence). CDR3 sequence: CSAREAGVTGELFF. As DNA, the CDR3 is TGCAGTGCGCGGGAAGCGGGGGTCACCGGGGAGCTGTTTTTT.

This clonotype was seen ten or more times. The chain couples TRBV10-3 to TRBJ2-3, with TRBD2 matching 12 bases. CDR1 and CDR2 (germline): ENHRY, SYGVKD. Germline trimming cut 10 bases from V and 4 bases from J; bases unmatched to any gene: 6. This CDR3 is 14 amino acids long. The CDR3 DNA follows: TGTGCCACCCGGACTAGCGGGACCTCAGATACGCAGTATTTT. It specifies CATRTSGTSDTQYF.

Many counts were recorded for this clonotype. The rearrangement links TRBV5-6 to TRBJ1-5, with unresolved D. This CDR3 region has 15 residues. Germline V gene lookup returns CDR1 SGHDT and CDR2 YYEEEE. V was shortened by 4 bases and J by 0 bases, with 11 bases between the two germline ends. The CDR3 coding sequence is TGTGCCAGCAGCCTGTTCGGGGATAGCAATCAGCCCCAGCATTTT. This translates into CASSLFGDSNQPQHF.

CDR3 protein: CASSPRRQGQETQYF. The CDR3 DNA sequence: TGTGCCAGCAGCCCACGAAGACAGGGACAAGAGACCCAGTACTTC. V gene TRBV7-9 combines with J gene TRBJ2-5, with 7 bases aligning to TRBD1. J gave up 2 bases and V 5 bases, and 8 bases lay outside the gene matches. The CDR3 runs 15 residues. Germline CDR1 is SEHNR and CDR2 is FQNEAQ (reference sequence).

This clonotype came up many times. The chain joins TRBV2 to TRBJ2-1; 10 positions match TRBD2. Trimming cost V 3 bases and J 6 bases; bases outside gene matches: 2. Germline V gene sequence: CDR1 SNHLY, CDR2 FYNNEI. There are 14 residues in the CDR3. The CDR3 sequence: CASSDASGGNEQFF. CDR3 nucleotide sequence: TGTGCCAGCAGTGATGCTAGCGGGGGCAATGAGCAGTTCTTC.

At least ten counts were recorded for this clonotype. The genes are TRBV20-1 and TRBJ2-1; TRBD2 is a possible D gene (5 bases). V was pared by 5 bases and J by 2 bases, with 13 bases between. The CDR3 contains 14 residues. Germline loops: CDR1 DFQATT, CDR2 SNEGSKA (reference sequence). The CDR3 loop is CSALALSPYNEQFF. CDR3 DNA sequence: TGCAGTGCTCTAGCCTTATCGCCCTACAATGAGCAGTTCTTC.

Ten or more counts support this clonotype. The chain carries TRBV6-1 and TRBJ2-7; 13 bases align to TRBD2. The V segment lost 5 bases and the J segment 5 bases; nucleotides outside the gene matches: 6. Germline V gene lookup returns CDR1 MNHNS and CDR2 SASEGT. The CDR3 consists of 15 residues. CDR3 sequence reads: CASSLTSGRSHEQYF. The CDR3 bases are TGTGCCAGCAGTCTGACTAGCGGGAGGTCCCACGAGCAGTACTTC.

With regard to this clonotype: A much larger clone sits a single nucleotide away, making a read error possible. This chain uses TRBV27 with TRBJ1-6, with 8 bases aligning to TRBD1. CDR3 size: 16 residues. Trimming at V came to 5 bases and at J to 12 bases, leaving 15 bases not matched to a gene. Germline lookup yields CDR1 MNHEY and CDR2 SMNVEV (reference sequence). The CDR3 spells CASSRDPTGAGLPLHF. The DNA of the CDR3 is TGTGCCAGCAGTCGAGACCCGACAGGGGCGGGGTTACCCCTCCACTTT.

As to this clonotype: One base away lies a much larger clone, so this may be a sequencing read error. J is TRBJ2-5 and V is TRBV20-1; 9 bases match TRBD2. Unmatched junction bases numbered 11, after V lost 6 bases and J lost 6 bases. Per germline, CDR1 DFQATT and CDR2 SNEGSKA (reference sequence). The CDR3 extends over 14 amino acids. The CDR3 loop is CSAYRGRAGKTQYF. CDR3 nucleotide sequence: TGCAGTGCGTATCGCGGGAGGGCCGGAAAGACCCAGTACTTC.

Ten or more counts support this clonotype. The genes are TRBV28 and TRBJ2-3, with 11 bases aligning to TRBD2. V dropped 6 bases and J dropped 0; count of bases not matched to a gene: 8. The CDR3 spans 17 residues. Per germline, CDR1 MDHEN and CDR2 SYDVKM. DNA of the CDR3: TGTGCCAGCAGCCTGGGGGGACTAGCGGATAGCACAGATACGCAGTATTTT. This sequence encodes CASSLGGLADSTDTQYF.

This clonotype was found many times. The chain links TRBV29-1 to TRBJ2-1; 7 bases agree with TRBD1. CDR1 and CDR2 (germline): SQVTM, ANQGSEA. V dropped 4 bases and J dropped 4; count of bases not matched to a gene: 4. CDR3 length equals 13 residues. The CDR3 reads CSVGGGIYNEQFF. Written as DNA, the CDR3 is TGCAGCGTTGGAGGGGGCATTTACAATGAGCAGTTCTTC.

On this clonotype: This may stem from a read error, because a much larger clone lies one nucleotide away. Lacking the conserved final phenylalanine or tryptophan, this CDR3 likely reflects a read error. The chain links TRBV6-1 to TRBJ1-1; possibly TRBD1 for D (5 bases). Germline V gene lookup returns CDR1 MNHNS and CDR2 SASEGT. The CDR3 is 14 residues long. Trimming stripped 4 bases from V and 1 base from J, with 10 bases between. The CDR3 protein is CASSAGLRNTEAFV. The CDR3 DNA reads TGTGCCAGCAGTGCAGGGTTAAGGAACACTGAAGCTTTCGTT.

This clonotype came up many times. The chain couples TRBV28 to TRBJ2-2; a possible D gene is TRBD1 (5 bases). V was cut by 8 bases and J by 2 bases, with 18 bases left in between. Germline CDR1 is MDHEN and CDR2 is SYDVKM. The CDR3 spans 16 residues. The CDR3 sequence is CASSSQGVVNTGELFF. CDR3 nucleotides: TGTGCCAGCTCCTCGCAGGGTGTCGTCAACACCGGGGAGCTGTTTTTT.

Regarding this clonotype: A much larger clone differs from this one at a single base, so this may be a read error. As the CDR3 is not closed by the conserved phenylalanine or tryptophan, this likely results from a read error. The chain's CDR3 is CASSYDNTEAFL. The CDR3 DNA sequence: TGTGCCAGCAGTTACGATAACACTGAAGCTTTCCTT. This chain uses TRBV6-5 with TRBJ1-1; D ambiguous. CDR1 MNHEY and CDR2 SVGAGI come from the germline V gene. V was clipped by 2 bases and J by 2 bases, with 3 bases between them. This CDR3 spans 12 amino acids.

The chain recombines TRBV3-1 with TRBJ2-5; 12 bases map to TRBD2. This CDR3 has 16 amino acids. Germline V gene data show CDR1 as LGHDT and CDR2 as YNNKEL (reference sequence). V gave up 3 bases and J gave up 5 bases; unmatched junction bases: 7. The CDR3 reads CASSQPSGRALETQYF. In DNA, the CDR3 is TGTGCCAGCAGCCAGCCTAGCGGGAGGGCCTTGGAGACCCAGTACTTC.

The rearrangement joins TRBV28 to TRBJ1-1; D is uncertain. Trimming cost V 6 bases and J 0 bases, with 11 bases left between them. Germline assignment: CDR1 MDHEN and CDR2 SYDVKM. CDR3 length: 14 residues. The CDR3 is CASRTWLMNTEAFF. CDR3 bases: TGTGCCAGCAGAACATGGTTGATGAACACTGAAGCTTTCTTT.

V usage is TRBV3-1 and J usage is TRBJ2-7; 7 bases are shared with TRBD2. V trimming: 0 bases; J trimming: 2 bases; junction bases outside the gene matches: 4. The CDR3 has 15 residues. The germline V gene encodes CDR1 LGHDT and CDR2 YNNKEL (reference sequence). CDR3 sequence reads: CASSQEGGQTYEQYF. The CDR3 coding sequence is TGTGCCAGCAGCCAAGAGGGAGGGCAAACCTACGAGCAGTACTTC.

This clonotype was detected many times. The chain has TRBV18 and TRBJ2-3, with D perhaps TRBD1 or TRBD2 (5 bases each). V was trimmed by 8 bases and J by 1 base, leaving 13 bases between them. This CDR3 contains 14 residues. The germline V gene encodes CDR1 KGHSH and CDR2 LQKENI. For the CDR3, the DNA is TGTGCCAGCAGTCCCGGGACGGGCACAGATACGCAGTATTTT. This codes for CASSPGTGTDTQYF.

This clonotype was counted ten times or more. The rearrangement joins TRBV12-3 or TRBV12-4 to TRBJ2-7, with 14 positions matching TRBD2. V was clipped by 6 bases and J by 6 bases; unmatched bases: 7. There are 15 residues in the CDR3. As DNA, the CDR3 is TGTGCCAGCAGCCTCCGAGGACTAGCGGGAGGCGAGCAGTACTTC. This translates into CASSLRGLAGGEQYF.

This clonotype occurred many times. The V call is TRBV6-1, the J call TRBJ2-1; maybe TRBD2 (7 bases). V lost 7 bases to trimming and J lost 9 bases, with 25 bases between them. The CDR3 totals 16 residues. Germline V gene sequence: CDR1 MNHNS, CDR2 SASEGT. CDR3 nucleotide sequence: TGTGCCAGCACCGGTGGGGGGGCATCCCTCAATAGTGAGCAGTTCTTC. This translates into CASTGGGASLNSEQFF.

This clonotype was picked up many times. This chain's CDR3 is CASSLARLDTQYF. The CDR3 nucleotides are TGTGCCAGCAGCTTGGCTAGATTGGATACGCAGTATTTT. This rearrangement joins TRBV11-2 to TRBJ2-3; D unclear. The CDR3 totals 13 residues. V gave up 3 bases and J gave up 6 bases, with 10 bases separating them. Germline V gene lookup returns CDR1 SGHAT and CDR2 FQNNGV.